Below, 24 T cell receptor beta chains from the same sample are listed, as sequenced in a study of CD4 T cells in relation to SARS-CoV-2 and coronaviruses. Antigen specificity for these receptors is unknown. This table comes from immunoSEQ multiplex PCR, and its TCRdb copy is limited to in-frame clones, with some not included. The repertoire holds just over 25,000 clones, with about three quarters as singletons. Before the COVID-19 pandemic, during about 2011-2019, CD4+ T cells were taken from unexposed donors. After about 11 days of culture, CD4+ T cells were isolated. Sequenced material: CD4+ T cells from PBMCs, cultured in vitro. These receptors all come from a human donor in good health.

The chain joins TRBV18 to TRBJ2-7, with a weak D call TRBD2 (6 bases). This CDR3 is built from 13 residues. Trimming took 1 base from V and 4 from J, leaving 8 bases between them. The germline V gene encodes CDR1 KGHSH and CDR2 LQKENI. Written as DNA, the CDR3 is TGTGCCAGCTCACCACAACTAGCTTACGAGCAGTACTTC. It encodes CASSPQLAYEQYF.

The gene calls are TRBV6-5 and TRBJ2-7; D remains unclear. Trimming took off 2 bases at V and 6 bases at J, with 14 bases between the two ends. CDR1 is MNHEY, CDR2 SVGAGI, per germline. The CDR3 contains 14 residues. CDR3 residues: CASSYGQDGREQYF. The DNA for the CDR3 is TGTGCCAGCAGTTACGGGCAGGATGGACGCGAGCAGTACTTC.

This clone was seen a few times. This sequence joins TRBV19 and TRBJ2-3, with TRBD1 as a possible D gene (6 bases). This CDR3 contains 15 residues. CDR1 and CDR2 from the germline V gene are LNHDA and SQIVND (reference sequence). Trimming took 6 bases from V and 6 from J, leaving 19 bases between them. The CDR3 sequence: CASSRTAGQPDTQYF. As DNA, the CDR3 is TGTGCCAGTAGCAGAACCGCCGGACAGCCCGATACGCAGTATTTT.

The chain has TRBV9 and TRBJ2-5, with TRBD2 identical over 8 bases. V lost 0 bases, J lost 0 bases, and 4 bases stayed unmatched. The V gene's germline CDR1 is SGDLS and CDR2 YYNGEE. This CDR3 is built from 16 residues. The CDR3 region is CASSVGAGGHQETQYF. The CDR3 DNA follows: TGTGCCAGCAGCGTAGGGGCGGGGGGACACCAAGAGACCCAGTACTTC.

The gene calls are TRBV29-1 and TRBJ2-7, with 11 bases lining up with TRBD2. V lost 4 bases, J lost 0 bases, and 8 bases stayed unmatched. Germline V gives CDR1 SQVTM, CDR2 ANQGSEA. This CDR3 has 16 amino acids. The CDR3 DNA reads TGCAGCGTTGGACTAGCGGGACTACCCCTCTCCTACGAGCAGTACTTC. Translation gives CSVGLAGLPLSYEQYF.

This clone was found once. The chain links TRBV5-1 to TRBJ1-4; D may be TRBD1 (6 bases). Trimming left V 4 bases short and J 2 bases short, with 18 bases between. Looked up from germline, CDR1 is SGHRS and CDR2 is YFSETQ. The CDR3 has 17 residues. CDR3 amino acids: CASSVRGGRATNEKLFF. In DNA, the CDR3 is TGCGCCAGCAGCGTCAGAGGGGGTAGAGCTACTAATGAAAAACTGTTTTTT.

The chain uses TRBV4-3 and TRBJ2-3; D possibly corresponds to TRBD2 (5 bases). Germline CDR1 reads LGHNA; CDR2 reads YSLEER. The CDR3 sequence is 13 residues long. V lost 2 bases, J lost 8 bases, and 11 bases lay in between. The CDR3, as DNA: TGCGCCAGCAGCCAAAGGACCAGCGGTACGCAGTATTTT. This codes for CASSQRTSGTQYF.

This clone has a handful of counts. The V gene is TRBV30, the J gene TRBJ2-1; D call uncertain. The V gene lost 0 bases and the J gene lost 9 bases, with 9 bases spanning the gap. In germline, CDR1 is GTSNPN, CDR2 SVGIG (reference sequence). CDR3 size: 12 residues. This CDR3 reads CAWSVTWGEQFF. CDR3 coding DNA: TGTGCCTGGAGTGTGACCTGGGGTGAGCAGTTCTTC.

V and J are TRBV25-1 and TRBJ1-5; no firm D call. V lost 0 bases, J lost 3 bases, and 6 bases lay in between. Germline loops: CDR1 MGHDK, CDR2 SYGVNS. This CDR3 is built from 14 residues. CDR3 amino acids: CASSEYGDNQPQHF. The CDR3 DNA is TGTGCCAGCAGTGAATATGGGGACAATCAGCCCCAGCATTTT.

The J gene is TRBJ2-1, the V gene TRBV7-9; 14 nucleotides match TRBD2. The germline CDR1 and CDR2 sequences are SEHNR and FQNEAQ (reference sequence). The CDR3 extends over 15 amino acids. J was trimmed by 9 bases and V by 1 base; bases with no gene match: 2. The CDR3 DNA is TGTGCCAGCAGCTTAGTGGGACTAGCGGGAGTTGAGCAGTTCTTC. Residues: CASSLVGLAGVEQFF.

The V gene is TRBV6-2 or TRBV6-3, the J gene TRBJ2-3; 15 bases line up with TRBD2. The CDR3 spans 17 residues. Germline V gene sequence: CDR1 MNHEY, CDR2 SVGEGT. V gave up 6 bases and J gave up 6 bases; unmatched junction bases: 10. Here the CDR3 DNA reads TGTGCCAGCAGCCATGGGCCCGGGACTAGCGGGAGGGATACGCAGTATTTT. Residues: CASSHGPGTSGRDTQYF.

This sequence joins TRBV3-1 (or the pseudogene TRBV3-2) and TRBJ2-5, with a tentative D call TRBD2 (6 bases). Trimming removed 3 bases at V and 5 bases at J, with 19 bases between. The CDR3 length is 16 residues. Germline V CDR1 and CDR2: LGHDT, YNNKEL (reference sequence). CDR3 sequence (DNA): TGTGCCAGCAGCCACGGCTCTAGCGCGTGGGGTGAGACCCAGTACTTC. Amino acid sequence: CASSHGSSAWGETQYF.

This clone appeared once. The rearrangement joins TRBV7-3 to TRBJ2-1; D is uncertain. There are 14 residues in the CDR3. Germline lookup yields CDR1 SGHTA and CDR2 FQGTGA. The germline V and J ends were trimmed by 2 bases and 6 bases, with 11 bases remaining between them. CDR3 sequence (DNA): TGTGCCAGCAGCTTACTCAGCAGCTCCAATGAGCAGTTCTTC. It yields the protein CASSLLSSSNEQFF.

V and J are TRBV4-1 and TRBJ2-1, with 9 bases matching TRBD2. Unmatched junction bases numbered 15, after V lost 5 bases and J lost 7 bases. The CDR3 contains 17 residues. Germline loops: CDR1 MGHRA, CDR2 YSYEKL. The CDR3 sequence is CASSLRGGLIGENEQFF. The CDR3, as DNA: TGCGCCAGCAGCTTGCGGGGGGGCCTAATAGGAGAAAATGAGCAGTTCTTC.

The J gene is TRBJ2-7, the V gene TRBV7-9, with TRBD1 matching over 7 bases. Trimming took 4 bases from V and 3 from J; bases not matched to a gene: 0. Germline CDR1 is SEHNR and CDR2 is FQNEAQ (reference sequence). The CDR3 extends over 12 amino acids. The CDR3 sequence: CASSWDSYEQYF. CDR3 bases: TGTGCCAGCAGCTGGGACAGCTACGAGCAGTACTTC.

This clone was seen just once. This chain connects TRBV7-2 to TRBJ2-1; the match to TRBD2 covers 12 bases. Trimming cost V 5 bases and J 5 bases; bases outside gene matches: 7. Germline V CDR1 and CDR2: SGHTA, FQGNSA. This CDR3 is 16 amino acids long. The chain's CDR3 is CASSPSLAGGHNEQFF. CDR3 coding DNA: TGTGCCAGCAGCCCCTCACTAGCGGGGGGCCACAATGAGCAGTTCTTC.

CDR3 coding DNA: TGTGCCAGCAGCTCCGGGACAGGGTACGAGCAGTACTTC. It codes for CASSSGTGYEQYF. The chain carries TRBV12-3 or TRBV12-4 and TRBJ2-7; 9 positions match TRBD1. V lost 6 bases, J lost 4 bases, and 4 bases stayed unmatched. The length of the CDR3 is 13 residues.

V is TRBV18 and J is TRBJ2-6; 7 positions agree with TRBD1. The germline V gene encodes CDR1 KGHSH and CDR2 LQKENI. J gave up 1 base and V 4 bases, and 7 bases lay outside the gene matches. This CDR3 comprises 17 residues. CDR3 protein: CASSLRQGESGANVLTF. The CDR3 region has the DNA TGTGCCAGCTCACTGCGACAGGGAGAGTCTGGGGCCAACGTCCTGACTTTC.

The genes are TRBV18 and TRBJ2-5; D is unresolved. V was pared by 3 bases and J by 2 bases, with 7 bases between. This CDR3 has 13 residues. CDR1 is KGHSH and CDR2 is LQKENI in the germline V gene. In DNA form, the CDR3 reads TGTGCCAGCTCACCGGACGCTCAAGAGACCCAGTACTTC. Protein sequence: CASSPDAQETQYF. Based on the CDR3 plus reference TRBV18 and TRBJ2-5, the full variable domain is NAGVMQNPRHLVRRRGQEARLRCSPMKGHSHVYWYRQLPEEGLKFMVYLQKENIIDESGMPKERFSAEFPKEGPSILRIQQVVRGDSAAYFCASSPDAQETQYFGPGTRLLVL.

The rearrangement joins TRBV10-3 to TRBJ2-5, with D unclear. The CDR3 is 13 amino acids. Germline V gene data show CDR1 as ENHRY and CDR2 as SYGVKD. V shed 0 bases and J shed 5 bases, with 7 bases lying between them. The CDR3 here is CAISESTRETQYF. In DNA, the CDR3 is TGTGCCATCAGTGAGTCGACCCGTGAGACCCAGTACTTC.

This clone was found once. The chain employs TRBV7-2 and TRBJ2-3; D not resolved. The CDR3 is made up of 15 amino acids. The germline V gene encodes CDR1 SGHTA and CDR2 FQGNSA. V shed 1 base and J shed 0 bases, with 8 bases lying between them. CDR3 in DNA: TGTGCCAGCAGCTTAGTTTCTGCCAGCACAGATACGCAGTATTTT. As protein: CASSLVSASTDTQYF.

This clone was picked up one time. This chain uses TRBV9 with TRBJ1-2; D may be TRBD1 (5 bases). The CDR3 contains 13 residues. Trimming removed 6 bases at V and 4 bases at J, with 13 bases between. Germline loops: CDR1 SGDLS, CDR2 YYNGEE. In DNA, the CDR3 is TGTGCCAGCACCATGGGGGGGAGCTATGGCTACACCTTC. It translates to CASTMGGSYGYTF.

The J gene is TRBJ1-4, the V gene TRBV6-5; no reliable D call. Germline V CDR1 and CDR2: MNHEY, SVGAGI. This CDR3 has 12 residues. The germline V and J ends were trimmed by 0 bases and 10 bases, with 6 bases remaining between them. DNA of the CDR3: TGTGCCAGCAGTTACTCTTATGGAAAACTGTTTTTT. Amino acids: CASSYSYGKLFF.

This clone has just a few counts. The chain joins TRBV12-5 to TRBJ1-3; D possibly corresponds to TRBD1 (5 bases). The CDR3 spans 16 residues. Germline V gives CDR1 LGHNT, CDR2 FRNRAP. Trimming pared 6 bases from V and 0 bases from J, leaving 15 bases between. The CDR3 DNA reads TGTGCTAGTGGCGTAGGCCCCGGGGGCTCTGGAAACACCATATATTTT. Translation gives CASGVGPGGSGNTIYF.